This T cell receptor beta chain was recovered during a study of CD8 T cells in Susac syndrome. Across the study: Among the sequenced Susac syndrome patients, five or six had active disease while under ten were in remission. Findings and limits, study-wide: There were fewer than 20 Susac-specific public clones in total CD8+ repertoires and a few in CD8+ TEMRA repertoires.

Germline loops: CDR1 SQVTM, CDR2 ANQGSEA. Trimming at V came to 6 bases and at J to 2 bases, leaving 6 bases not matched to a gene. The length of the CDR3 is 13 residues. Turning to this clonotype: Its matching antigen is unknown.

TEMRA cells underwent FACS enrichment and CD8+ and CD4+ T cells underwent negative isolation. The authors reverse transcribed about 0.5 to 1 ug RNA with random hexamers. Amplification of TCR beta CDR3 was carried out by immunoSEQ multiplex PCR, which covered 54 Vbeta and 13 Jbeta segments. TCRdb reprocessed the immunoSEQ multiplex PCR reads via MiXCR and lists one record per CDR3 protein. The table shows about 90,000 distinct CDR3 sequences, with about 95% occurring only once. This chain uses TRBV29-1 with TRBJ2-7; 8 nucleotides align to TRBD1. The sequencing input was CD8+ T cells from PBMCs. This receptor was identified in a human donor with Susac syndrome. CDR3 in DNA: TGCAGCGTCTACTGGGACAGGCCCTACGAGCAGTACTTC. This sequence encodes CSVYWDRPYEQYF.